The following is a TCR beta chain sequence with its context. The antigen remains undetermined. Repertoires were generated with immunoSEQ multiplex PCR, while TCRdb's copy carries only in-frame clones and drops some. This sample has fewer than 200,000 clones, with 92% found just once. The CDR3 is 13 amino acids. Germline values: CDR1 LNHDA, CDR2 SQIVND (reference sequence). The ends were cut back, 2 bases at V and 2 bases at J, with 7 bases in the middle. The sample is drawn from a study of T cell responses to AZD1222 COVID-19 vaccine. Overall study findings and caveats: Reportedly, nearly half of unique spike TCRs recognized epitopes outside B.1.351/B.1.1.7 mutations. It should be noted that donors were predominantly white British and more often female, and clonal diversity was possibly underestimated. Only after the peak T cell response were repertoires sampled. The breadth and depth of Spike-specific TCRs increased once two AZD1222 doses had been given.

The TCR was taken from an adult in good health. V gene TRBV19 combines with J gene TRBJ2-7; a possible D gene is TRBD1 (5 bases). Sequences were derived from peripheral blood, sampled on day 0 of MenACWY control vaccination. In DNA form, the CDR3 reads TGTGCCAGTAGTATACCAGGGCCCTACGAGCAGTACTTC. Residues: CASSIPGPYEQYF. Filled out from reference TRBV19 and TRBJ2-7, the complete variable domain reads DGGITQSPKYLFRKEGQNVTLSCEQNLNHDAMYWYRQDPGQGLRLIYYSQIVNDFQKGDIAEGYSVSREKKESFPLTVTSAQKNPTAFYLCASSIPGPYEQYFGPGTRLTVT.